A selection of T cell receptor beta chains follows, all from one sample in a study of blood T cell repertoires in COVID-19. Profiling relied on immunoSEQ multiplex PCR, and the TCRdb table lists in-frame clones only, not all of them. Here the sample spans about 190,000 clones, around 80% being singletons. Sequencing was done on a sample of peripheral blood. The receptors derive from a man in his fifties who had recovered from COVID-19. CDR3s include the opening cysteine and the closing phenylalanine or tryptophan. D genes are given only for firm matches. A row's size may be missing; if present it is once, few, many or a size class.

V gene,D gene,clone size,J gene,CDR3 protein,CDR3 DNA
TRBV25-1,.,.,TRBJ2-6,CASSELSGANVLTF,TGTGCCAGCAGTGAATTATCTGGGGCCAACGTCCTGACTTTC
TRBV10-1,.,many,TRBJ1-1,CASSRDSNTEAFF,TGCGCCAGCAGCCGGGACTCGAACACTGAAGCTTTCTTT
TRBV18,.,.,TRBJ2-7,CASSPSSYEQYF,TGTGCCAGCTCTCCCAGCTCCTACGAGCAGTACTTC
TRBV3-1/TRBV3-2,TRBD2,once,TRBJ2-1,CASSQVLGSGSRLAHEQFF,TGTGCCAGCAGCCAAGTTCTCGGGAGCGGGAGTCGTTTAGCTCATGAGCAGTTCTTC
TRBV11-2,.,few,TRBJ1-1,CASSLLTPNAEAFF,TGTGCCAGCAGCCTACTGACTCCGAACGCTGAAGCTTTCTTT
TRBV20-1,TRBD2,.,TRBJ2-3,CSASGTRYTDTQYF,TGCAGTGCTAGTGGGACTAGATACACAGATACGCAGTATTTT
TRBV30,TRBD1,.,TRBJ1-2,CAWEGQAFGGYGYTF,TGTGCCTGGGAGGGACAGGCCTTCGGGGGCTATGGCTACACCTTC
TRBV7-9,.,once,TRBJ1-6,CASSNPDRNSPLHF,TGTGCCAGCAGCAACCCGGACAGAAATTCACCCCTCCACTTT
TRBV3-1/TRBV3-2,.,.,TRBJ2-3,CASSQYQFKVIQGSTDTQYF,TGTGCCAGCAGCCAGTATCAGTTTAAGGTCATACAGGGAAGCACAGATACGCAGTATTTT
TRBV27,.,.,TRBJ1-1,CASSSGRGQLLFTEAFF,TGTGCCAGCAGTTCTGGTCGGGGACAACTGCTTTTCACTGAAGCTTTCTTT
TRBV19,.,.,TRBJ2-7,CASSIEFRRSYEQYF,TGTGCCAGTAGTATAGAGTTCAGGCGATCCTACGAGCAGTACTTC
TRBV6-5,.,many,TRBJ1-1,CASSLEGAGTEAFF,TGTGCCAGCAGCCTAGAGGGCGCAGGTACTGAAGCTTTCTTT
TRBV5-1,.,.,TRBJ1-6,CASSEGVDSPLHF,TGCGCCAGCAGTGAGGGGGTGGATTCACCCCTCCACTTT
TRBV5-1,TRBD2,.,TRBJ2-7,CASRGLAGDYEQYF,TGCGCCAGCAGGGGACTAGCGGGAGACTACGAGCAGTACTTC
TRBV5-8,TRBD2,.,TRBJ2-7,CASSWGGYEQYF,TGTGCCAGCAGCTGGGGAGGGTACGAGCAGTACTTC
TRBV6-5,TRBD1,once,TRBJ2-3,CASSRQGASTDTQYF,TGTGCCAGCAGTCGACAGGGGGCTAGCACAGATACGCAGTATTTT
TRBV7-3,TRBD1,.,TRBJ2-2,CASSSLPTGMNTGELFF,TGTGCCAGCAGCTCACTCCCGACAGGGATGAACACCGGAGAGCTGTTTTTT
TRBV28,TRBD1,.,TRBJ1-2,CASSSPGTGGDGYTF,TGTGCCAGCAGTTCCCCCGGGACAGGGGGCGATGGCTACACCTTC